These T cell receptor beta chains were read from a single sample in a study of cytomegalovirus exposure and HLA in healthy donors. Libraries were prepared by immunoSEQ multiplex PCR; TCRdb keeps only in-frame clonotypes and omits some of them. Its clone listing holds roughly 42,000 clones. The sample consisted of PBMCs. These receptors all come from a man younger than 45 in good health and CMV-seronegative. Each CDR3 is given with its conserved first and last residue. D genes are given only for firm matches.

V,D,J,CDR3,DNA
TRBV29-1,NA,TRBJ1-2,CSVEGGPGQGYTF,TGCAGCGTTGAAGGGGGGCCCGGGCAAGGCTACACCTTC
TRBV20-1,NA,TRBJ2-1,CSASQDNEQFF,TGCAGTGCTAGTCAGGACAATGAGCAGTTCTTC
TRBV2,NA,TRBJ1-1,CASSVDTEAFF,TGTGCCAGCAGCGTCGACACTGAAGCTTTCTTT
TRBV29-1,TRBD1,TRBJ1-2,CSAKKQGAGDYGYTF,TGCAGCGCCAAAAAGCAGGGGGCAGGGGACTATGGCTACACCTTC
TRBV30,NA,TRBJ1-1,CAWSVIQGNTEAFF,TGTGCCTGGAGTGTAATTCAGGGGAACACTGAAGCTTTCTTT
TRBV5-1,NA,TRBJ2-2,CASSSPRGEGTGELFF,TGCGCCAGCAGCTCCCCCCGGGGAGAAGGCACCGGGGAGCTGTTTTTT
TRBV7-2,NA,TRBJ2-1,CASSLGQYNEQFF,TGTGCCAGCAGCTTGGGGCAGTACAATGAGCAGTTCTTC
TRBV29-1,TRBD2,TRBJ2-7,CSVPGLAGYEQYF,TGCAGCGTTCCGGGACTAGCGGGGTACGAGCAGTACTTC
TRBV5-5,NA,TRBJ2-7,CASSFTGNPSYEQYF,TGTGCCAGCAGCTTTACGGGGAATCCGAGCTACGAGCAGTACTTC
TRBV7-8,NA,TRBJ2-7,CASSLAPSAYYEQYF,TGTGCCAGCAGCTTAGCTCCTAGCGCCTACTACGAGCAGTACTTC
TRBV5-1,NA,TRBJ2-7,CASSLFGSGQGGYEQYF,TGCGCCAGCAGCTTGTTCGGGTCCGGGCAGGGAGGTTACGAGCAGTACTTC